This T cell receptor (beta chain) came from a study of T cells expressing NK-cell markers. The wider study: With respect to HCMV, seven of the eight sequenced donors were seropositive, and one was seronegative. Study conclusions and caveats: There were several donors in whom these clonotypes also led the CD3+CD56-NKG2C+ fraction. Nothing established the HCMV specificity of expanded NKG2C+ T cell clones.

The germline gives CDR1 MNHNS, CDR2 SASEGT. The CDR3 runs to 14 residues. Concerning this clonotype itself: As yet, its antigen is unknown.

5'RACE template switching built TCR beta cDNA with unique molecular identifiers. From its re-call of the 5' RACE reads, TCRdb lists each CDR3 protein once, without DNA. In all, the sample yields over 100,000 distinct CDR3 sequences. This TCR was sampled from a woman aged 18-70 years in good health. J is TRBJ2-5 and V is TRBV6-1; TCRdb names TRBD1, which stays unverified in the absence of DNA. Sequences were obtained from blood T cells: a sorted CD56 or NKG2C T cell subset, CD4+ or CD8+ T cells, or bulk PBMC T cells (not recorded which). CDR3 sequence reads: CASKSWGSQETQYF.